The 16 T cell receptor beta chains below were found in one sample sequenced in a study of OX40 agonist ivuxolimab in advanced cancers. Assay used: immunoSEQ multiplex PCR; TCRdb lists only in-frame clones, some missing. The sample yields 81,000 or so clones, about 88% seen once. This specimen consisted of CD4+ or CD8+ T cells sorted from blood, obtained in a trial of the OX40 agonist ivuxolimab. The receptor source for this set is an adult with an advanced solid tumor such as melanoma, head and neck, liver or kidney cancer.

The chain combines TRBV5-1 with TRBJ1-1; D possibly corresponds to TRBD1 (5 bases). Germline lookup yields CDR1 SGHRS and CDR2 YFSETQ. This CDR3 spans 16 amino acids. Trimming cost V 4 bases and J 3 bases, with 19 bases left between them. CDR3 in DNA: TGCGCCAGCAGCCCAGTAGACTCGGGGCCATACACTGAAGCTTTCTTT. Its translation is CASSPVDSGPYTEAFF.

The chain joins TRBV18 to TRBJ2-7, with 7 bases fitting TRBD1. CDR1 KGHSH and CDR2 LQKENI come from the germline V gene. The trim removed 4 bases at V and 9 bases at J, leaving 15 bases unmatched. CDR3 length: 15 amino acids. CDR3 protein: CASSRPTGTHMGQYF. The DNA for the CDR3 is TGTGCCAGCTCACGTCCGACAGGGACACATATGGGGCAGTACTTC.

The count of this clone is one. This chain links TRBV2 with TRBJ1-1; possibly TRBD1 for D (5 bases). Trimming left V 2 bases short and J 3 bases short, with 10 bases between. CDR3 length: 14 amino acids. The germline V gene encodes CDR1 SNHLY and CDR2 FYNNEI. In DNA, the CDR3 is TGTGCCAGCAGTGAAAGAGGGGTAGACACTGAAGCTTTCTTT. Its translation: CASSERGVDTEAFF.

The CDR3 protein is CASSNRDSLDEQYF. CDR3 nucleotides: TGTGCCAGTAGTAACCGCGACAGTCTGGACGAGCAGTACTTC. This chain uses TRBV19 with TRBJ2-7, with D maybe TRBD1 (5 bases). From germline, CDR1 is LNHDA and CDR2 SQIVND (reference sequence). This CDR3 is built from 14 residues. V lost 4 bases and J lost 5, with 15 bases in between.

This chain joins TRBV9 and TRBJ2-3, with D unresolved. This CDR3 comprises 13 residues. Trimming removed 0 bases from V and 4 bases from J, with 6 bases in between. Germline lookup yields CDR1 SGDLS and CDR2 YYNGEE. CDR3 protein: CASSVASADTQYF. CDR3 nucleotides: TGTGCCAGCAGCGTAGCTTCCGCAGATACGCAGTATTTT.

The rearrangement joins TRBV19 to TRBJ1-5; D call uncertain. V lost 4 bases to trimming and J lost 9 bases, with 10 bases between them. Germline CDR1 reads LNHDA; CDR2 reads SQIVND (reference sequence). This CDR3 is 12 amino acids long. CDR3 region: CASSTVYRPQHF. As DNA, the CDR3 is TGTGCCAGTAGTACCGTGTATCGGCCCCAGCATTTT.

The chain joins TRBV7-2 to TRBJ2-3; D gene ambiguous. Per the germline V gene, CDR1 is SGHTA and CDR2 is FQGNSA. V was pared by 5 bases and J by 2 bases, with 14 bases between. The CDR3 is 15 residues long. The CDR3 protein is CASSPARRFTDTQYF. In DNA, the CDR3 is TGTGCCAGCAGCCCGGCCCGCAGGTTCACAGATACGCAGTATTTT.

V gene TRBV10-2 combines with J gene TRBJ2-2, with D uncertain. The CDR3 length is 18 residues. The V gene lost 3 bases and the J gene lost 5 bases, with 22 bases spanning the gap. Germline V lookup: CDR1 WSHSY, CDR2 SAAADI. The CDR3 DNA follows: TGCGCCAGCAGTGACCCATTCCGGGCTCGATCAAGGACCGGGGAGCTGTTTTTT. This encodes CASSDPFRARSRTGELFF.

This chain links TRBV5-4 with TRBJ2-7; 7 bases line up with TRBD2. The CDR3 totals 15 residues. Germline V gene lookup returns CDR1 SGHNT and CDR2 YYREEE (reference sequence). The J segment lost 1 base and the V segment lost 3 bases, leaving 7 bases of the junction unmatched. The DNA for the CDR3 is TGTGCCAGCAGCTCAAGAGTGGGGGGGTCCTACGAGCAGTACTTC. This gives the protein CASSSRVGGSYEQYF.

The rearrangement uses TRBV29-1 and TRBJ2-7, with D perhaps given as TRBD1 or TRBD2 (6 bases each). The CDR3 is 16 amino acids. V was pared by 7 bases and J by 7 bases, with 29 bases between. Germline assignment: CDR1 SQVTM and CDR2 ANQGSEA. CDR3 sequence (DNA): TGCAGCGCCCTCCACCCACAACAGGGTCCGGAGGGTGAGCAGTACTTC. Protein: CSALHPQQGPEGEQYF.

The chain is built from TRBV4-2 and TRBJ1-4; possible D gene TRBD1, 5 bases. V gave up 0 bases and J gave up 6 bases, with 11 bases separating them. The CDR3 is made up of 15 amino acids. Per the germline V gene, CDR1 is LGHNA and CDR2 is YNFKEQ. Here the CDR3 DNA reads TGTGCCAGCAGCCAAGATTGGGGGGAGTATGAAAAACTGTTTTTT. Translating it yields CASSQDWGEYEKLFF.

The chain has TRBV11-3 and TRBJ2-7; TRBD2 is a possible D gene (6 bases). The CDR3 is made up of 13 amino acids. V lost 5 bases and J lost 5, with 13 bases in between. From germline, CDR1 is SGHNT and CDR2 YENEEA. CDR3 in DNA: TGTGCCAGCAGCACGACTAGTTCCCACGAGCAGTACTTC. Amino acid sequence: CASSTTSSHEQYF.

The chain couples TRBV9 to TRBJ2-1; the D call may be TRBD1 or TRBD2 (6 bases each). This CDR3 is built from 15 residues. V was pared by 4 bases and J by 2 bases, with 13 bases between. From germline, CDR1 is SGDLS and CDR2 YYNGEE. The CDR3 nucleotides are TGTGCCAGCAGCCGGAGGGGGAACACCTACAATGAGCAGTTCTTC. This codes for CASSRRGNTYNEQFF. Based on the CDR3 plus reference TRBV9 and TRBJ2-1, the full variable domain is DSGVTQTPKHLITATGQRVTLRCSPRSGDLSVYWYQQSLDQGLQFLIQYYNGEERAKGNILERFSAQQFPDLHSELNLSSLELGDSALYFCASSRRGNTYNEQFFGPGTRLTVL.

This clone has a handful of counts. V usage is TRBV19 and J usage is TRBJ2-1; D gene unclear. The CDR3 covers 14 residues. The V end lost 8 bases, the J end lost 4 bases, and 15 bases lay between the germline ends. Germline loops: CDR1 LNHDA, CDR2 SQIVND (reference sequence). CDR3 in amino acids: CASSLVGKYNEQFF. CDR3 bases: TGTGCCAGTTCTCTCGTTGGGAAATACAATGAGCAGTTCTTC.

This clone was seen only once. The chain has TRBV5-1 and TRBJ2-7; D may be TRBD1 or TRBD2 (5 bases each). Germline CDR1 reads SGHRS; CDR2 reads YFSETQ. Trimming shortened V by 2 bases and J by 1 base, and 10 bases separated the two germline ends. This CDR3 has 14 amino acids. The CDR3 sequence is CASSFGAESYEQYF. DNA for the CDR3: TGCGCCAGCAGCTTCGGGGCAGAATCCTACGAGCAGTACTTC.

The chain employs TRBV2 and TRBJ1-4, with 9 bases aligning to TRBD1. The junction had 5 bases not matched to a gene; V was cut back by 1 base and J by 8 bases. Germline-derived CDR1 and CDR2 are SNHLY and FYNNEI. The CDR3 contains 15 residues. CDR3 in amino acids: CASSEGGTGNEKLFF. CDR3 nucleotides: TGTGCCAGCAGTGAAGGGGGGACAGGGAACGAAAAACTGTTTTTT.